This TCR beta chain was documented in a study of blood T cell repertoires in COVID-19. As for the study in general: PBMCs, B-cell-depleted T cells, or T cells were the source of the cDNA or gDNA that made up the material.

Clones were sequenced by immunoSEQ multiplex PCR, and TCRdb holds only the in-frame ones, with some missing. The data hold roughly 100,000 clones, with about 89% observed a single time. Looked up from germline, CDR1 is DFQATT and CDR2 is SNEGSKA (reference sequence). CDR3 length: 11 amino acids. V was trimmed by 1 base and J by 5 bases, leaving 3 bases between them. The clonotype originates from a human donor in a cohort sampled during active COVID-19. V usage is TRBV20-1 and J usage is TRBJ2-1; D is ambiguous. The specimen was peripheral blood. The CDR3 here is CSARADNEQFF. DNA for the CDR3: TGCAGTGCTAGAGCCGACAATGAGCAGTTCTTC.